This is a list of T cell receptor beta chains from one sample in a study of long-term antiretroviral therapy in people with HIV. TCRdb's copy holds only in-frame clones and misses some; the assay was immunoSEQ multiplex PCR. The table includes about 19,000 clones, roughly 86% detected once. The sequencing here drew on unsorted PBMCs, taken 0.5 years after starting antiretroviral therapy. These receptors originate from a man aged 35 to 55 with HIV. Each CDR3 is given with its conserved first and last residue.

CDR3 protein	J gene	V gene
CASSLGWDRLNTEAFF	TRBJ1-1	TRBV5-5
CASSYSGQSTDTQYF	TRBJ2-3	TRBV6-6
CASSSRTSGSEQFF	TRBJ2-1	TRBV7-9
CASTRRTGENTEAFF	TRBJ1-1	TRBV11-2
CAWRTVNYGYTF	TRBJ1-2	TRBV30
CATSRDWGTSYEQYF	TRBJ2-7	TRBV15
CASSFQGSTYNEQFF	TRBJ2-1	TRBV7-3
CASSVIRLSSDTGELFF	TRBJ2-2	TRBV7-2
CASSQTGTHNSPLHF	TRBJ1-6	TRBV23-1
CACRGPSEGQYF	TRBJ2-3	TRBV30
CASSQDNRGYYEQYF	TRBJ2-7	TRBV4-3
CASSRTWDPQRNQPQHF	TRBJ1-5	TRBV4-1
CASSLRQGAEFGTGELFF	TRBJ2-2	TRBV7-2
CAISQGLAGSSYEQYF	TRBJ2-7	TRBV10-3
CASSLAGTLTFYGYTF	TRBJ1-2	TRBV7-9
CASTFPGPGTPNEQFF	TRBJ2-1	TRBV6-6
CASKEGYSTEAFF	TRBJ1-1	TRBV19
CASSQLGFSYEQYF	TRBJ2-7	TRBV5-6
CASSSQDGDIQYF	TRBJ2-4	TRBV11-3
CASSHGEGSSEAFF	TRBJ1-1	TRBV6-5
CASSGGTGVVSGNTIYF	TRBJ1-3	TRBV25-1
CASSSSDSDQPQHF	TRBJ1-5	TRBV11-3
CASSLGDRRNTEAFF	TRBJ1-1	TRBV6-5
CASSVQPPASNEQFF	TRBJ2-1	TRBV19
CASSGGLAEGTGELFF	TRBJ2-2	TRBV6-6
CASSSAGTSGTYGQYF	TRBJ2-7	TRBV11-2
CASSPTPRKTNEKLFF	TRBJ1-4	TRBV21-1